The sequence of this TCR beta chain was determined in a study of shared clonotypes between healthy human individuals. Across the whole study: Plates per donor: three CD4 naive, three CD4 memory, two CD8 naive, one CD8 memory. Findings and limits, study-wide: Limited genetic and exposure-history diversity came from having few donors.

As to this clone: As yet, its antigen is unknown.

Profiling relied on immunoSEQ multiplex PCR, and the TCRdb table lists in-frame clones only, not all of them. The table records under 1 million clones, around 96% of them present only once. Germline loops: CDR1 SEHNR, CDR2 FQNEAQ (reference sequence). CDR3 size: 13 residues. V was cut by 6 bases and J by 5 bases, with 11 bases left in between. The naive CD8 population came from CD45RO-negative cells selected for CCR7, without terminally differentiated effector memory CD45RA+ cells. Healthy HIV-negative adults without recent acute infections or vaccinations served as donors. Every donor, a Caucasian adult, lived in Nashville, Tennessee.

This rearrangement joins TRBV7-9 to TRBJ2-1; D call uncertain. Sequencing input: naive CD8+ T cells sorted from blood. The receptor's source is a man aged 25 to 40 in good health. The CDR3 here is CASSLRPDNEQFF. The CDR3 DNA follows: TGTGCCAGCAGTCTAAGACCCGACAATGAGCAGTTCTTC. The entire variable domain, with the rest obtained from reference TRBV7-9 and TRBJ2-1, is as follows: DTGVSQNPRHKITKRGQNVTFRCDPISEHNRLYWYRQTLGQGPEFLTYFQNEAQLEKSRLLSDRFSAERPKGSFSTLEIQRTEQGDSAMYLCASSLRPDNEQFFGPGTRLTVL.